One and the same sample provided the 8 T cell receptor beta chains below, sequenced in a study of long-term antiretroviral therapy in people with HIV. Runs used v3.0 of the immunoSEQ assay and were done at survey level. The protocol was immunoSEQ multiplex PCR, while the TCRdb copy is restricted to in-frame clones and leaves out a portion. The sample contains fewer than 30,000 clones, about four fifths of which appear only once. The starting material was unsorted PBMCs, obtained 0.7 years before starting antiretroviral therapy. Source of these receptors: a man aged 25 to 40 with HIV.

The chain is built from TRBV7-9 and TRBJ1-5; no reliable D call. Germline-derived CDR1 and CDR2 are SEHNR and FQNEAQ (reference sequence). The CDR3 length is 13 residues. The germline V and J ends were trimmed by 5 bases and 0 bases, with 5 bases remaining between them. The CDR3 DNA follows: TGTGCCAGCAGCGACAATAGCAATCAGCCCCAGCATTTT. Translated: CASSDNSNQPQHF.

This chain joins TRBV30 and TRBJ2-3; 9 nucleotides agree with TRBD1. This CDR3 comprises 17 residues. Looked up from germline, CDR1 is GTSNPN and CDR2 is SVGIG (reference sequence). V lost 0 bases, J lost 4 bases, and 11 bases stayed unmatched. The CDR3 sequence: CAWSVKFGTGNPDTQYF. As DNA, the CDR3 is TGTGCCTGGAGTGTAAAATTCGGGACAGGGAATCCAGATACGCAGTATTTT.

The rearrangement links TRBV5-4 to TRBJ2-1; 12 positions match TRBD2. The CDR3 length is 15 residues. The V and J ends lost 4 bases and 7 bases, in that order; junction bases with no gene match: 6. From germline, CDR1 is SGHNT and CDR2 YYREEE (reference sequence). The CDR3 DNA is TGTGCCAGCAGCCTAGCGGGAGGGCAGTGGAATGAGCAGTTCTTC. This encodes CASSLAGGQWNEQFF.

This sequence joins TRBV15 and TRBJ2-7; the D gene could be TRBD1 or TRBD2 (5 bases each). V lost 0 bases and J 5 bases, leaving 17 bases between the germline ends. CDR1 and CDR2 from the germline V gene are LNHNV and YYDKDF (reference sequence). The CDR3 is 16 residues long. CDR3 DNA sequence: TGTGCCACCAGCAGAGATATCCTAGCTACAGGTAACGAGCAGTACTTC. This encodes CATSRDILATGNEQYF.

The chain is built from TRBV13 and TRBJ2-7; 12 nucleotides line up with TRBD2. The CDR3 totals 16 residues. Germline CDR1 and CDR2: PRHDT and FYEKMQ (reference sequence). J lost 3 bases, V lost 5 bases, and 8 bases had no gene match. DNA of the CDR3: TGTGCCAGCAGCCAAGGACTAGCGGGATTTTTCTACGAGCAGTACTTC. As protein: CASSQGLAGFFYEQYF. Looking up the rest from reference TRBV13 and TRBJ2-7 gives the full variable domain: AAGVIQSPRHLIKEKRETATLKCYPIPRHDTVYWYQQGPGQDPQFLISFYEKMQSDKGSIPDRFSAQQFSDYHSELNMSSLELGDSALYFCASSQGLAGFFYEQYFGPGTRLTVT.

This clone was counted once. The chain recombines TRBV29-1 with TRBJ1-4; 7 positions agree with TRBD1. J lost 11 bases, V lost 5 bases, and 8 bases had no gene match. Germline CDR1 SQVTM, CDR2 ANQGSEA. The CDR3 runs 12 residues. In nucleotides, the CDR3 is TGCAGCGTTATGAAACAGGGGAGCAAACTGTTTTTT. Translating it yields CSVMKQGSKLFF.

The V gene is TRBV18, the J gene TRBJ1-5, with TRBD1 as a possible D gene (5 bases). Per the germline V gene, CDR1 is KGHSH and CDR2 is LQKENI. V was pared by 3 bases and J by 3 bases, with 12 bases between. The CDR3 contains 15 residues. The CDR3 reads CASSPLRVLNQPQHF. The CDR3 DNA sequence: TGTGCCAGCTCACCCCTCAGGGTACTCAATCAGCCCCAGCATTTT.

The chain combines TRBV5-6 with TRBJ2-2, with 11 bases fitting TRBD2. CDR1 SGHDT and CDR2 YYEEEE come from the germline V gene. The CDR3 is 17 amino acids. J was trimmed by 7 bases and V by 4 bases; bases with no gene match: 12. Here the CDR3 reads CASSPPGTSGGIGELFF. Here the CDR3 DNA reads TGTGCCAGCAGCCCTCCCGGGACTAGCGGTGGGATCGGGGAGCTGTTTTTT.